This T cell receptor (beta chain) was captured by sequencing in a study of shared clonotypes between healthy human individuals. Overall study results and limits: A few donors showed sharing of around 5.3% of naive CD4 clonotypes. Rarefaction exposed incomplete sorted-subset sequencing despite large depth.

Data came from immunoSEQ multiplex PCR; TCRdb stores just in-frame clones and leaves some out. The data contain roughly 2,500,000 clones, roughly 93% of them singletons. With 1 base clipped from V and 8 bases from J, the junction kept 4 bases outside the gene matches. Per the germline V gene, CDR1 is MRHNA and CDR2 is SNTAGT. The CDR3 sequence is 14 residues long. In the CD4+ fraction, cells were divided into CD45RA+ naive and CD45RA-negative memory subsets. Notes on this clone: The antigen remains undetermined.

The TCR sequence derives from a young man in good health. Some clones in this sample may be carry-over from other donors' samples. This rearrangement joins TRBV6-4 to TRBJ2-2; 7 nucleotides agree with TRBD2. Material: naive CD4+ T cells from PBMCs. Subset given: CD45RA+ positively selected. CDR3: CASSDLAGVGELFF. As DNA, the CDR3 is TGTGCCAGCAGTGACTTGGCGGGAGTGGGGGAGCTGTTTTTT.